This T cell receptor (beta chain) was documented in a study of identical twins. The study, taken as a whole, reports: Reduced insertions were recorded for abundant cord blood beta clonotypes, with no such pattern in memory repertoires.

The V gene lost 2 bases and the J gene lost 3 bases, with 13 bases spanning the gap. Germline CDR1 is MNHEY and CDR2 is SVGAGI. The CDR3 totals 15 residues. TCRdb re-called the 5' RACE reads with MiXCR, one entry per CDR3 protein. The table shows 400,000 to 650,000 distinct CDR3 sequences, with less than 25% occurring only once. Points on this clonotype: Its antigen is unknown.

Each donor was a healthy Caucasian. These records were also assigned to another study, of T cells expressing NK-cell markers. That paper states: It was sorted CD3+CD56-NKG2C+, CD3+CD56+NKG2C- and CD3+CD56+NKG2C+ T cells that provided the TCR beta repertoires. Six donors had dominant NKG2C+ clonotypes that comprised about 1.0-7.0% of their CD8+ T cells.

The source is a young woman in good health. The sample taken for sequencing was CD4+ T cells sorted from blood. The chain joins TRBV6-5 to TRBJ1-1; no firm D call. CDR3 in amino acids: CASSYGRVRHTEAFF. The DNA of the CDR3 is TGTGCCAGCAGTTACGGCCGAGTGAGGCACACTGAAGCTTTCTTT.